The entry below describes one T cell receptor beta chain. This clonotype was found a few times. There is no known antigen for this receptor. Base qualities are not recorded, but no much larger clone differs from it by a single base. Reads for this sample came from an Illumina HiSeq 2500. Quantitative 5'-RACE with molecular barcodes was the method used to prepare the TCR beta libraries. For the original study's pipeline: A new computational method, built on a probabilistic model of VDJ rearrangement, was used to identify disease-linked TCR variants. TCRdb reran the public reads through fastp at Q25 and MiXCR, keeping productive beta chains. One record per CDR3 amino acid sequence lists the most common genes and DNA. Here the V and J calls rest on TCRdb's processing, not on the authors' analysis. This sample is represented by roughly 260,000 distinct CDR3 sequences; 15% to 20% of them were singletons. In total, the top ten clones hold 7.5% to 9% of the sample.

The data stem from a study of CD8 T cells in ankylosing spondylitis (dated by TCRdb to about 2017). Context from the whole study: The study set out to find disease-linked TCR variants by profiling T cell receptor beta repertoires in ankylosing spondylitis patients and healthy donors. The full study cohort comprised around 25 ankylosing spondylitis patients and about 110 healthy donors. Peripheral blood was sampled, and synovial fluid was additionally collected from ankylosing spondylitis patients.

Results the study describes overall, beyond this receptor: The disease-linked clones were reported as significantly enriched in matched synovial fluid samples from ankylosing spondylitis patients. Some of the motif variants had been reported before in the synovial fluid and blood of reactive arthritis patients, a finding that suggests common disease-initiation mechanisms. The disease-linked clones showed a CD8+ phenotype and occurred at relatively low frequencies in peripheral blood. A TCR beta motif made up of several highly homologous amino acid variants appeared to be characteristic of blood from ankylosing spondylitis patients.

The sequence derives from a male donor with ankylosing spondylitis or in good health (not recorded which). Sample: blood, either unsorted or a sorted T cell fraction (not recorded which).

The CDR3 region reads CASSSPPGLVAGELFF. Here is the DNA: TGCGCCAGCAGCTCCCCACCGGGACTAGTGGCCGGGGAGCTGTTTTTT. This receptor chain uses TRBV5-1 and TRBJ2-2, with TRBD2 identical over 8 junction bases. The CDR3 covers 16 residues, taking in both the cysteine and the phenylalanine. CDR3 DNA is the only sequence kept; it has 48 bases, read in frame from the first base. For this chain, trimming is 3 bases at the V end and 6 bases at the J end, and the number of junction bases without a gene match is 10. The germline V gene encodes CDR1 SGHRS and CDR2 YFSETQ.